The subject of this entry is one T cell receptor beta chain. TCRdb's table, derived via immunoSEQ multiplex PCR, lists solely in-frame clones and lacks some. The data show around 74,000 clones, almost 95% seen once. These data come from a study of control samples from healthy donors and cancer patients. Material: blood. This sequence was found in a woman aged 55 to 70 in good health.

CDR3 DNA sequence: TGTGCCACCAGTGAGGGCAGCAATCAGCCCCAGCATTTT. Translated: CATSEGSNQPQHF. The J gene is TRBJ1-5, the V gene TRBV24-1; D gene ambiguous. The germline gives CDR1 KGHDR, CDR2 SFDVKD. The CDR3 has 13 amino acids. V lost 4 bases and J 1 base, leaving 4 bases between the germline ends.